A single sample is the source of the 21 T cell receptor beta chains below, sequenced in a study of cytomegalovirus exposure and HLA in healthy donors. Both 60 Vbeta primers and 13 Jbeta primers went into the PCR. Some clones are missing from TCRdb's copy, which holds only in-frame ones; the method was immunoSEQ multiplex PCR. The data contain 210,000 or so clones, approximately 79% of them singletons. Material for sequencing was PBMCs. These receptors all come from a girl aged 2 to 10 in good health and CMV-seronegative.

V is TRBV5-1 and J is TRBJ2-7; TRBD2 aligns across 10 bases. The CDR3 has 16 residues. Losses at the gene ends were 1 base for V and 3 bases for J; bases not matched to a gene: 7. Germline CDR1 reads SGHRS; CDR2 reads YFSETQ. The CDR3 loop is CASSLRLAGEYYEQYF. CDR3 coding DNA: TGCGCCAGCAGCTTGCGGCTAGCGGGAGAATACTACGAGCAGTACTTC. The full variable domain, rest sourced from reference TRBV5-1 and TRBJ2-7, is KAGVTQTPRYLIKTRGQQVTLSCSPISGHRSVSWYQQTPGQGLQFLFEYFSETQRNKGNFPGRFSGRQFSNSRSEMNVSTLELGDSALYLCASSLRLAGEYYEQYFGPGTRLTVT.

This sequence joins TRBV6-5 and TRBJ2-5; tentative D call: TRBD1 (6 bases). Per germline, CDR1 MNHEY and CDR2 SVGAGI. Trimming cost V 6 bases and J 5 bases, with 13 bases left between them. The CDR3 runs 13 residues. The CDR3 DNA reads TGTGCCAGCAGATCAGGGGTCCAGGAGACCCAGTACTTC. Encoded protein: CASRSGVQETQYF.

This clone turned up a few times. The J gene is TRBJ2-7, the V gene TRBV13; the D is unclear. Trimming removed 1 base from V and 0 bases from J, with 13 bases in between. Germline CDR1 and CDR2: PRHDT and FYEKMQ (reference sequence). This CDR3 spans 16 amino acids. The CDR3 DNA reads TGTGCCAGCAGCTTAGAGTTCGGTGCGGCCTCCTACGAGCAGTACTTC. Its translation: CASSLEFGAASYEQYF.

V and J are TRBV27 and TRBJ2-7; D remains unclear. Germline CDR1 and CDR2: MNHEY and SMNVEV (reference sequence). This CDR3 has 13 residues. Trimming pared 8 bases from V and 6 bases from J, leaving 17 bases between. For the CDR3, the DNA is TGTGCCAGCCAGAAATACGGGTTGCGCGAGCAGTACTTC. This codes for CASQKYGLREQYF.

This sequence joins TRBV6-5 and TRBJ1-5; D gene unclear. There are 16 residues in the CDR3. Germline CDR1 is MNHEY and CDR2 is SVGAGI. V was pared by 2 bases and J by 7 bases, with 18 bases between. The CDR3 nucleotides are TGTGCCAGCAGTTACCGACTCGTAGGTTCTCCCCAGCCCCAGCATTTT. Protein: CASSYRLVGSPQPQHF.

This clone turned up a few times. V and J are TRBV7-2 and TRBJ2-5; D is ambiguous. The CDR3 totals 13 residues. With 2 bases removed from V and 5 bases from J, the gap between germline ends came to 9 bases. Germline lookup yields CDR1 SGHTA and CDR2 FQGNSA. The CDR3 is CASSLRSLETQYF. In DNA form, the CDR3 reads TGTGCCAGCAGCTTACGTAGCCTGGAGACCCAGTACTTC.

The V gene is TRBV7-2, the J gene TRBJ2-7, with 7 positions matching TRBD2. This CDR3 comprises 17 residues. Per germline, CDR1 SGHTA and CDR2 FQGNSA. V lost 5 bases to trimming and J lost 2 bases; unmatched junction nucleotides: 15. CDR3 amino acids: CASSRTILAAMAYEQYF. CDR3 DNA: TGTGCCAGCAGCCGCACCATTCTAGCGGCCATGGCCTACGAGCAGTACTTC.

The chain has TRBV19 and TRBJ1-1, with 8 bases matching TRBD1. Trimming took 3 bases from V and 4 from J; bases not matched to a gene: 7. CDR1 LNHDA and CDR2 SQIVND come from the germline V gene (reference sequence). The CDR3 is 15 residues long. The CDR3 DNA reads TGTGCCAGTAGTATGTCCAGGGGGCGGTTCACTGAAGCTTTCTTT. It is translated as CASSMSRGRFTEAFF.

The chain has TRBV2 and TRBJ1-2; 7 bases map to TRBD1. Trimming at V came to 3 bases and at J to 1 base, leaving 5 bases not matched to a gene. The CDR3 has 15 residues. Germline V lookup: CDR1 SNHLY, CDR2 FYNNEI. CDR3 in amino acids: CASSDRQGGNYGYTF. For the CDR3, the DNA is TGTGCCAGCAGTGATCGGCAGGGGGGTAACTATGGCTACACCTTC. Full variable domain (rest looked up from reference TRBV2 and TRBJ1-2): EPEVTQTPSHQVTQMGQEVILRCVPISNHLYFYWYRQILGQKVEFLVSFYNNEISEKSEIFDDQFSVERPDGSNFTLKIRSTKLEDSAMYFCASSDRQGGNYGYTFGSGTRLTVV.

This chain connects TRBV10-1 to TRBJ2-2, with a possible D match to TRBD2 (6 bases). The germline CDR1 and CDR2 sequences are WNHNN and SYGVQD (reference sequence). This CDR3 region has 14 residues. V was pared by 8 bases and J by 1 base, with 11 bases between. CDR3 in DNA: TGCGCCAGCCGTGGACTATTGAACACCGGGGAGCTGTTTTTT. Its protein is CASRGLLNTGELFF.

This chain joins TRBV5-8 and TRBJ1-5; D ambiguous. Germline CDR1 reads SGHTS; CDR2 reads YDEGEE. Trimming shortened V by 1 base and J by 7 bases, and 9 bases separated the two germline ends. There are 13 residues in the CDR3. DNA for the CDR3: TGTGCCAGCAGCTTGTGGCGACAACAGCCCCAGCATTTT. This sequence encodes CASSLWRQQPQHF.

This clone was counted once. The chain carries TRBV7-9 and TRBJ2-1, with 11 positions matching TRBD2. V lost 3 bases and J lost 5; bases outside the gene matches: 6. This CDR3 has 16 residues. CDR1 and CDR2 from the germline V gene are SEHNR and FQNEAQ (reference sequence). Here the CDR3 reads CASSFYSGRAHNEQFF. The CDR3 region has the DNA TGTGCCAGCAGCTTTTATAGCGGGAGGGCCCACAATGAGCAGTTCTTC.

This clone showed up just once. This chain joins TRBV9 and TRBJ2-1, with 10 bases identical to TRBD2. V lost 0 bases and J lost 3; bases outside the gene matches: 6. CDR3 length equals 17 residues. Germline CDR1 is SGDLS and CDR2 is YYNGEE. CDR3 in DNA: TGTGCCAGCAGCGTAGGGGCTAGCGGGGGAAACTACAATGAGCAGTTCTTC. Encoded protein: CASSVGASGGNYNEQFF.

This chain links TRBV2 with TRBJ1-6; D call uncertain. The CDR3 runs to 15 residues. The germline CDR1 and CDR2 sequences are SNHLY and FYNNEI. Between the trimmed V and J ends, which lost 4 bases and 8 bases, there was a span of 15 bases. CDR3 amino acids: CASSVEEGSHSPLHF. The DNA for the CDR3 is TGTGCCAGCAGTGTGGAAGAGGGTTCCCATTCACCCCTCCACTTT. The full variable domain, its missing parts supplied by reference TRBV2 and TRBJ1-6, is EPEVTQTPSHQVTQMGQEVILRCVPISNHLYFYWYRQILGQKVEFLVSFYNNEISEKSEIFDDQFSVERPDGSNFTLKIRSTKLEDSAMYFCASSVEEGSHSPLHFGNGTRLTVT.

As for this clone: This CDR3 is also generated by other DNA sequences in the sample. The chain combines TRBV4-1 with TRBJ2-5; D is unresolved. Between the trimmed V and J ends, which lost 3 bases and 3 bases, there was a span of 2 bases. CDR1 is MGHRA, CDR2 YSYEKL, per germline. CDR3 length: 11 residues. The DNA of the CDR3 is TGCGCCAGCAGCCACGAAGAGACCCAGTACTTC. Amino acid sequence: CASSHEETQYF.

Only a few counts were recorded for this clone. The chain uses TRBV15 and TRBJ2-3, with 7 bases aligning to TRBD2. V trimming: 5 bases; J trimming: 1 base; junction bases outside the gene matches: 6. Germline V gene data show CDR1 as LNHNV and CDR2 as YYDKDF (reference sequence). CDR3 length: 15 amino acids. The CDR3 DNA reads TGTGCCACCAGCGGGGGACTACCCCGCACAGATACGCAGTATTTT. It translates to CATSGGLPRTDTQYF.

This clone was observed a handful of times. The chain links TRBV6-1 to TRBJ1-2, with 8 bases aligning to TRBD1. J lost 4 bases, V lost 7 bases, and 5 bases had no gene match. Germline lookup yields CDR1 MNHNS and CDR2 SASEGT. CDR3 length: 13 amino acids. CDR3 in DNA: TGTGCCAGCACTATGACAGGGGCCTATGGCTACACCTTC. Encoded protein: CASTMTGAYGYTF.

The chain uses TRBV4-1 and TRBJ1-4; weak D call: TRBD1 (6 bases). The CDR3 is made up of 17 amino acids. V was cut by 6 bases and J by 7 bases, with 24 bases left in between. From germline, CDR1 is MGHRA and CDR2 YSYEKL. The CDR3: CASSNTGGGGRFEKLFF. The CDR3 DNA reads TGCGCCAGCAGTAACACGGGCGGGGGCGGGCGATTTGAAAAACTGTTTTTT.

DNA of the CDR3: TGTGCCAGCAGCGCCCCTCGCGGGCGGGGGGGTATTGAGCAGTTCTTC. The encoded protein is CASSAPRGRGGIEQFF. The rearrangement joins TRBV9 to TRBJ2-1; TRBD2 aligns across 9 bases. This CDR3 has 16 amino acids. The ends lost 3 bases at V and 9 bases at J; junction bases unmatched: 13. Germline V gene data show CDR1 as SGDLS and CDR2 as YYNGEE.

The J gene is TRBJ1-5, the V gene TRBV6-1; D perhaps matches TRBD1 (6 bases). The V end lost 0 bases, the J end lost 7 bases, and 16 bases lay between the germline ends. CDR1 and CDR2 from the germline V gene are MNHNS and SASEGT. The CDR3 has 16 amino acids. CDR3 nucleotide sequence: TGTGCCAGCAGTGAAGCGCTCGGGGGGGCCAGGCAGCCCCAGCATTTT. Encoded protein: CASSEALGGARQPQHF.

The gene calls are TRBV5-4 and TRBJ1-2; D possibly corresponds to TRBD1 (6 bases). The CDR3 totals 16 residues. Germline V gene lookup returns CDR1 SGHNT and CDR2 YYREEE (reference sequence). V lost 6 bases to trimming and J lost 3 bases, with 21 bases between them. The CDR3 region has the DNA TGTGCCAGCACTAAGGGGGGGGGCGGTGGTGACTATGGCTACACCTTC. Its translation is CASTKGGGGGDYGYTF.